This TCR beta chain emerged from a study of CD8+CD57+ T cells in acquired aplastic anemia. Study-level information: Sorted CD4+ plus CD8+ cells gave DNA averaging around 3 ug. Study outcomes and limitations: Patients and controls turned out to have 25 to 35 CD8+ CDR3 sequences in common. Patients and controls had CD8+ Simpson's diversity values that were not significantly distinct.

For CDR3 and TCR beta VDJ profiling, genomic DNA was the template used. TCRdb reprocessed the reads via MiXCR and lists one record per CDR3 protein. The sample holds hundreds of thousands of distinct CDR3 sequences, about a third seen once. Before being chosen for sequencing, patients had shown CD8+CD57+ cell expansion by flow cytometry. Every one of the patients had aplastic anemia (severe, acquired). Trimming pared 5 bases from V and 5 bases from J, leaving 15 bases between. The CDR3 spans 14 residues. Germline V gene lookup returns CDR1 SGHVS and CDR2 FNYEAQ. As for this clonotype: Its antigen is unidentified.

This sequence joins TRBV7-6 and TRBJ1-1, with TRBD1 as a possible D gene (6 bases). The sample was sorted CD4+, CD8+, or CD8+CD57+ T cells (not recorded which) from PBMCs. The receptor's source is a human donor with aplastic anemia. CDR3 DNA: TGTGCCAGCAGCCCGGACAGCCTAGGGACTGAAGCTTTCTTT. This encodes CASSPDSLGTEAFF.